Sequencing of this T cell receptor beta chain was carried out in a study of T cells after posttransplantation cyclophosphamide. V shed 4 bases and J shed 3 bases, with 13 bases lying between them. This CDR3 region has 14 residues. CDR1 and CDR2 from the germline V gene are SGHAT and FQNNGV. The related graft donor's blood sample was taken on the day of bone marrow donation. This clone was detected ten times or more. TCRdb's table, derived via immunoSEQ multiplex PCR, lists solely in-frame clones and lacks some. The counts give around 44,000 clones, none of them seen only once; about 2% is held by the top ten.

J is TRBJ2-7 and V is TRBV11-2; D is undetermined. Material: PBMCs. The receptor comes from a man in his forties or fifties in good health, CMV-negative, and a related stem cell transplant donor. The CDR3 nucleotides are TGTGCCAGCAGCTCAACGTTTGCGGTCTACGAGCAGTACGTC. Translating gives CASSSTFAVYEQYV.